These 32 T cell receptor beta chains were sequenced from one sample in a study of T cell responses to AZD1222 COVID-19 vaccine. The assay was immunoSEQ multiplex PCR, and TCRdb's table has in-frame clones only and misses some. The table has roughly 120,000 clones, just over 90% seen once. Material: peripheral blood, obtained 28 days after the second AZD1222 dose. These receptors were taken from an adult who received the AZD1222 COVID-19 vaccine.

The chain joins TRBV4-2 to TRBJ1-2; D might be TRBD1 (6 bases). The CDR3 consists of 15 residues. The V end lost 0 bases, the J end lost 4 bases, and 12 bases lay between the germline ends. Germline V gene sequence: CDR1 LGHNA, CDR2 YNFKEQ. DNA of the CDR3: TGTGCCAGCAGCCAAGATGCAAGGGACACCTATGGCTACACCTTC. It is translated as CASSQDARDTYGYTF.

This sequence joins TRBV12-5 and TRBJ2-1; D ambiguous. Looked up from germline, CDR1 is LGHNT and CDR2 is FRNRAP. The V end was cut by 6 bases, the J end by 4 bases, with 4 bases between. This CDR3 is 11 amino acids long. The CDR3 coding sequence is TGTGCTAGTGGCTGGTACAATGAGCAGTTCTTC. Protein sequence: CASGWYNEQFF.

This chain connects TRBV18 to TRBJ2-1; TRBD2 matches at 7 bases. Germline lookup yields CDR1 KGHSH and CDR2 LQKENI. The CDR3 loop spans 15 amino acids. Trimming took 6 bases from V and 0 from J; bases not matched to a gene: 5. This CDR3 is CASSRGEGSYNEQFF. DNA for the CDR3: TGTGCCAGCTCTCGCGGGGAGGGCTCCTACAATGAGCAGTTCTTC.

V is TRBV7-9 and J is TRBJ2-6, with D possibly being TRBD1 (6 bases). The V gene's germline CDR1 is SEHNR and CDR2 FQNEAQ (reference sequence). V lost 5 bases and J 0 bases, leaving 17 bases between the germline ends. The CDR3 is 18 residues long. The CDR3 nucleotides are TGTGCCAGCAGCCAACGACAGGTGGATTACTCTGGGGCCAACGTCCTGACTTTC. Translating gives CASSQRQVDYSGANVLTF.

Concerning this clone itself: The CDR3 ends on some other residue instead of the conserved phenylalanine or tryptophan, so this is likely a read error. The rearrangement links TRBV7-9 to TRBJ2-7, with a tentative D call TRBD1 (6 bases). The CDR3 has 14 amino acids. Trimming shortened V by 4 bases and J by 9 bases, and 19 bases separated the two germline ends. Per germline, CDR1 SEHNR and CDR2 FQNEAQ (reference sequence). The CDR3 region is CASSSNRDRVVQYL. For the CDR3, the DNA is TGTGCCAGCAGCTCAAACAGGGATCGGGTCGTGCAGTACCTC.

The chain uses TRBV5-8 and TRBJ1-6; D remains ambiguous. This CDR3 is 12 amino acids long. The germline CDR1 and CDR2 sequences are SGHTS and YDEGEE. V lost 2 bases, J lost 7 bases, and 4 bases lay in between. This chain's CDR3 is CASSFENSPLHF. The CDR3 coding sequence is TGTGCCAGCAGCTTTGAGAATTCACCCCTCCACTTT.

For this clone: Other DNA sequences in the sample encode the same CDR3. J is TRBJ2-3 and V is TRBV5-1; D gene ambiguous. Germline V gene lookup returns CDR1 SGHRS and CDR2 YFSETQ. Deletions cut 0 bases from V and 1 base from J, with 6 bases between. This CDR3 region has 14 residues. The chain's CDR3 is CASSLEGGTDTQYF. The CDR3 DNA reads TGCGCCAGCAGCTTGGAAGGTGGCACAGATACGCAGTATTTT.

This chain connects TRBV3-1 (or the pseudogene TRBV3-2) to TRBJ1-2; tentatively, D is TRBD1 (5 bases). Trimming removed 0 bases from V and 0 bases from J, with 8 bases in between. Germline lookup yields CDR1 LGHDT and CDR2 YNNKEL (reference sequence). This CDR3 spans 15 amino acids. The CDR3 bases are TGTGCCAGCAGCCAAGAAGCGGGGGCTAACTATGGCTACACCTTC. Protein product: CASSQEAGANYGYTF.

The chain carries TRBV20-1 and TRBJ1-2, with D unclear. The V end lost 6 bases, the J end lost 8 bases, and 10 bases lay between the germline ends. This CDR3 has 10 residues. CDR1 and CDR2 from the germline V gene are DFQATT and SNEGSKA (reference sequence). CDR3: CSAYLPGYTF. In nucleotides, the CDR3 is TGCAGTGCCTATCTCCCGGGCTACACCTTC.

The rearrangement links TRBV4-2 to TRBJ2-7, with a possible D match to TRBD2 (5 bases). The ends were cut back, 0 bases at V and 5 bases at J, with 8 bases in the middle. This CDR3 has 13 residues. Germline V gene data show CDR1 as LGHNA and CDR2 as YNFKEQ. CDR3 in amino acids: CASSQDTGNEQYF. DNA of the CDR3: TGTGCCAGCAGCCAAGATACGGGAAACGAGCAGTACTTC.

This clone has only one observation. The chain recombines TRBV10-3 with TRBJ2-3; 9 nucleotides match TRBD2. V lost 7 bases to trimming and J lost 6 bases; unmatched junction nucleotides: 14. This CDR3 comprises 16 residues. Germline V gives CDR1 ENHRY, CDR2 SYGVKD. Here the CDR3 reads CAIKYEGGRAMDTQYF. As DNA, the CDR3 is TGTGCCATCAAATACGAAGGCGGGAGGGCCATGGATACGCAGTATTTT.

CDR3 loop: CASSLAGSNQPQHF. CDR3 DNA sequence: TGTGCCAGCAGTTTAGCGGGTAGCAATCAGCCCCAGCATTTT. This chain uses TRBV27 with TRBJ1-5; D not resolved. Germline-derived CDR1 and CDR2 are MNHEY and SMNVEV (reference sequence). The V and J ends lost 2 bases and 0 bases respectively, with 5 bases between them. This CDR3 contains 14 residues.

The genes are TRBV7-9 and TRBJ1-1; 9 nucleotides match TRBD1. The CDR3 consists of 15 residues. Germline V lookup: CDR1 SEHNR, CDR2 FQNEAQ (reference sequence). V lost 5 bases, J lost 5 bases, and 9 bases stayed unmatched. CDR3 DNA: TGTGCCAGCAGCCAACGAACAGGGGGCGGGACTGAAGCTTTCTTT. As protein: CASSQRTGGGTEAFF.

The chain uses TRBV5-6 and TRBJ2-7; D is tentatively TRBD1 or TRBD2 (5 bases each). The CDR3 totals 15 residues. Trimming stripped 4 bases from V and 3 bases from J, with 17 bases between. The germline CDR1 and CDR2 sequences are SGHDT and YYEEEE. CDR3 nucleotides: TGTGCCAGCAGCCGTCGGACGGGACCCAGCTACGAGCAGTACTTC. Amino acids: CASSRRTGPSYEQYF.

This chain joins TRBV7-2 and TRBJ1-1; D perhaps matches TRBD1 (5 bases). Trimming removed 5 bases at V and 1 base at J, with 11 bases between. CDR3 length: 14 amino acids. Germline assignment: CDR1 SGHTA and CDR2 FQGNSA. CDR3 sequence (DNA): TGTGCCAGCAGCACAGGACCAGAGAACACTGAAGCTTTCTTT. Translated, it gives CASSTGPENTEAFF.

This clone was seen just once. The rearrangement joins TRBV7-2 to TRBJ1-1; D not certain. V lost 1 base and J lost 4, with 10 bases in between. CDR1 is SGHTA, CDR2 FQGNSA, per germline. CDR3 size: 14 residues. Here the CDR3 reads CASSLVPDGTEAFF. Here the CDR3 DNA reads TGTGCCAGCAGCTTAGTTCCAGACGGCACTGAAGCTTTCTTT.

This chain links TRBV7-2 with TRBJ2-6; 12 nucleotides line up with TRBD1. V shed 4 bases and J 2 bases; nucleotides not matched to a gene: 3. Germline V lookup: CDR1 SGHTA, CDR2 FQGNSA. The length of the CDR3 is 17 residues. The CDR3 nucleotides are TGTGCCAGCAGCTGGGGACAGGGGGCAACTGGGGCCAACGTCCTGACTTTC. Translation gives CASSWGQGATGANVLTF.

The V and J genes are TRBV19 and TRBJ2-4, with D maybe TRBD1 (6 bases). Germline CDR1 LNHDA, CDR2 SQIVND (reference sequence). The V end lost 5 bases, the J end lost 7 bases, and 12 bases lay between the germline ends. The CDR3 length is 13 residues. The CDR3: CASSPQGSNIQYF. CDR3 nucleotides: TGTGCCAGTAGTCCTCAGGGGAGTAACATTCAGTACTTC.

V gene TRBV7-9 combines with J gene TRBJ2-1, with a tentative D call TRBD2 (5 bases). Per the germline V gene, CDR1 is SEHNR and CDR2 is FQNEAQ (reference sequence). CDR3 length equals 14 residues. V was trimmed by 2 bases and J by 9 bases, leaving 14 bases between them. Here the CDR3 reads CASSLWSGEGEQFF. DNA for the CDR3: TGTGCCAGCAGCTTATGGTCAGGCGAGGGTGAGCAGTTCTTC.

V is TRBV6-5 and J is TRBJ2-5; 11 bases agree with TRBD2. The length of the CDR3 is 13 residues. The germline V gene has CDR1 MNHEY and CDR2 SVGAGI. Trimming cost V 7 bases and J 4 bases; bases outside gene matches: 2. The CDR3 coding sequence is TGTGCCAGCATGACTAGCGGGGCAGAGACCCAGTACTTC. This sequence encodes CASMTSGAETQYF.

The chain has TRBV4-3 and TRBJ2-2, with TRBD1 matching over 8 bases. V trimming: 2 bases; J trimming: 5 bases; junction bases outside the gene matches: 7. CDR1 LGHNA and CDR2 YSLEER come from the germline V gene. The CDR3 covers 16 residues. The CDR3: CASSQRRDRITGELFF. The CDR3 bases are TGCGCCAGCAGCCAAAGACGGGACAGGATAACCGGGGAGCTGTTTTTT.

The chain joins TRBV3-1 (or the pseudogene TRBV3-2) to TRBJ2-7; TRBD2 matches 12 bases. J gave up 4 bases and V 1 base, and 2 bases lay outside the gene matches. The CDR3 covers 15 residues. The germline V gene has CDR1 LGHDT and CDR2 YNNKEL (reference sequence). Written as DNA, the CDR3 is TGTGCCAGCAGCCAAGGGACTAGCGGGGTATACGAGCAGTACTTC. It yields the protein CASSQGTSGVYEQYF.

The gene calls are TRBV6-5 and TRBJ1-3; D is unresolved. The V end lost 6 bases, the J end lost 4 bases, and 10 bases lay between the germline ends. The CDR3 spans 13 residues. Germline V gives CDR1 MNHEY, CDR2 SVGAGI. The CDR3 DNA is TGTGCCAGCAGAAAACCAGCCGGAAACACCATATATTTT. Protein: CASRKPAGNTIYF.

V and J are TRBV15 and TRBJ1-2; weak D call: TRBD1 (6 bases). The CDR3 is 15 residues long. Germline assignment: CDR1 LNHNV and CDR2 YYDKDF (reference sequence). V was clipped by 0 bases and J by 5 bases, with 13 bases between them. DNA of the CDR3: TGTGCCACCAGCAGAGATAGAGGGCAGGGGTATGGCTACACCTTC. This encodes CATSRDRGQGYGYTF.

The sample holds a few counts of this clone. The chain joins TRBV19 to TRBJ1-5; 7 bases agree with TRBD1. Germline-derived CDR1 and CDR2 are LNHDA and SQIVND (reference sequence). The CDR3 consists of 11 residues. The junction had 3 bases not matched to a gene; V was cut back by 3 bases and J by 13 bases. CDR3 protein: CASSIGTEQHF. CDR3 bases: TGTGCCAGTAGTATCGGGACAGAACAGCATTTT.

The CDR3 protein is CASSFGGFNYGYTF. Here the CDR3 DNA reads TGTGCCAGCAGCTTCGGCGGGTTTAACTATGGCTACACCTTC. The rearrangement links TRBV5-8 to TRBJ1-2; D is undetermined. The germline V gene encodes CDR1 SGHTS and CDR2 YDEGEE. V lost 2 bases, J lost 1 base, and 9 bases lay in between. The CDR3 runs to 14 residues.

The rearrangement uses TRBV9 and TRBJ1-4, with D perhaps TRBD1 (5 bases). Germline assignment: CDR1 SGDLS and CDR2 YYNGEE. The length of the CDR3 is 16 residues. V was pared by 3 bases and J by 4 bases, with 16 bases between. The CDR3: CASSGRAGTHNEKLFF. CDR3 DNA sequence: TGTGCCAGCAGCGGTAGGGCCGGGACTCATAATGAAAAACTGTTTTTT.

The V and J genes are TRBV6-2 or TRBV6-3 and TRBJ1-1; possible D gene TRBD1, 6 bases. V lost 5 bases to trimming and J lost 1 base, with 11 bases between them. This CDR3 is built from 14 residues. The germline CDR1 and CDR2 sequences are MNHEY and SVGEGT. The CDR3 loop is CASSQQGGNTEAFF. DNA of the CDR3: TGTGCCAGCAGTCAACAGGGAGGGAACACTGAAGCTTTCTTT.

The rearrangement uses TRBV12-3 or TRBV12-4 and TRBJ2-1; D is unclear. The CDR3 extends over 11 amino acids. Trimming took off 3 bases at V and 8 bases at J, with 5 bases between the two ends. DNA of the CDR3: TGTGCCAGCAGTTTTGTGGATGAGCAGTTCTTC. Protein sequence: CASSFVDEQFF.

The chain has TRBV4-3 and TRBJ1-2; the D is unclear. CDR1 is LGHNA, CDR2 YSLEER, per germline. This CDR3 has 15 residues. The V and J ends lost 1 base and 6 bases respectively, with 15 bases between them. The CDR3 DNA reads TGCGCCAGCAGCCAAGGACTTGGACTTTGGGATGGCTACACCTTC. Its protein product is CASSQGLGLWDGYTF.

The V and J genes are TRBV27 and TRBJ2-2; TRBD1 might be the D (7 bases). The germline V gene has CDR1 MNHEY and CDR2 SMNVEV (reference sequence). The ends were cut back, 2 bases at V and 1 base at J, with 17 bases in the middle. The CDR3 covers 18 residues. The CDR3 DNA sequence: TGTGCCAGCAGTTTACGGGGGTCGCCAGGGGGGAACACCGGGGAGCTGTTTTTT. It is translated as CASSLRGSPGGNTGELFF.

This clone appeared a single time. The V call is TRBV27, the J call TRBJ1-1; TRBD1 agrees at 7 bases. With 3 bases clipped from V and 6 bases from J, the junction kept 1 base outside the gene matches. Germline assignment: CDR1 MNHEY and CDR2 SMNVEV (reference sequence). The CDR3 length is 12 residues. CDR3 loop: CASSFTGAEAFF. In DNA, the CDR3 is TGTGCCAGCAGTTTCACAGGGGCTGAAGCTTTCTTT.